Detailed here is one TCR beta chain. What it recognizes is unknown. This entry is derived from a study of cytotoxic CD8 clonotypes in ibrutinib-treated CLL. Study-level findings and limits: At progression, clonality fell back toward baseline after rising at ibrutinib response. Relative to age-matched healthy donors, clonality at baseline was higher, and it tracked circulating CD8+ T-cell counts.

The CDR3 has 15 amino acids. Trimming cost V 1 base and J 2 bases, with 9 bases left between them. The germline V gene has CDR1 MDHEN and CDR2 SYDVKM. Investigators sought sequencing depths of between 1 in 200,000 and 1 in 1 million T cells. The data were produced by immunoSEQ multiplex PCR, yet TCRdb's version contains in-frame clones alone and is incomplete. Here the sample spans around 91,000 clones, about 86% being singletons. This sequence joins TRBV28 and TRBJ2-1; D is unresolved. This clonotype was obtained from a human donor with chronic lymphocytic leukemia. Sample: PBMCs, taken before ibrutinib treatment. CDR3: CASSLLASAYNEQFF. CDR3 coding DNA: TGTGCCAGCAGTTTATTAGCCAGTGCCTACAATGAGCAGTTCTTC.